One and the same sample provided the 21 T cell receptor beta chains below, sequenced in a study of blood T cell repertoires in COVID-19. This table comes from immunoSEQ multiplex PCR, and its TCRdb copy is limited to in-frame clones, with some not included. The sample lists approximately 200,000 clones; around 90% were seen once. The sample comprised PBMCs or T cells enriched from blood (not recorded which). All receptors come from a man younger than 40 who had recovered from COVID-19.

V gene TRBV2 combines with J gene TRBJ2-3; 9 bases align to TRBD2. This CDR3 has 16 residues. The germline V gene has CDR1 SNHLY and CDR2 FYNNEI. J lost 0 bases, V lost 2 bases, and 3 bases had no gene match. The CDR3 protein is CASSENSGGSTDTQYF. The CDR3 nucleotides read TGTGCCAGCAGTGAAAATAGCGGGGGAAGCACAGATACGCAGTATTTT.

The chain employs TRBV5-1 and TRBJ2-3; 13 bases map to TRBD2. The CDR3 length is 17 residues. V lost 4 bases to trimming and J lost 0 bases; unmatched junction nucleotides: 5. CDR1 is SGHRS, CDR2 YFSETQ, per germline. Written as DNA, the CDR3 is TGCGCCAGCAGCCCAGGACTAGCGGGGGCTAGCACAGATACGCAGTATTTT. The encoded protein is CASSPGLAGASTDTQYF.

This chain links TRBV24-1 with TRBJ2-3; D is possibly TRBD2 (6 bases). V was cut by 4 bases and J by 5 bases, with 15 bases left in between. The CDR3 is 15 amino acids. Germline values: CDR1 KGHDR, CDR2 SFDVKD. CDR3 in amino acids: CATSDPGLSLDTQYF. CDR3 in DNA: TGTGCCACCAGTGACCCCGGACTAAGCCTAGATACGCAGTATTTT.

The chain links TRBV7-9 to TRBJ2-2, with a possible D match to TRBD2 (6 bases). V was cut by 1 base and J by 6 bases, with 9 bases left in between. The CDR3 covers 14 residues. The germline gives CDR1 SEHNR, CDR2 FQNEAQ (reference sequence). The CDR3 DNA reads TGTGCCAGCAGCTTAGTGGGAGGTCCCGGGGAGCTGTTTTTT. Amino acids: CASSLVGGPGELFF.

The V and J genes are TRBV9 and TRBJ2-3; D is ambiguous. The CDR3 covers 18 residues. Germline-derived CDR1 and CDR2 are SGDLS and YYNGEE. Trimming removed 5 bases at V and 0 bases at J, with 22 bases between. CDR3 region: CASSSSSLGGSSTDTQYF. In DNA form, the CDR3 reads TGTGCCAGCAGTTCGAGTTCGCTAGGCGGCAGTAGCACAGATACGCAGTATTTT.

The chain carries TRBV9 and TRBJ2-7; no definite D call. Germline lookup yields CDR1 SGDLS and CDR2 YYNGEE. With 3 bases removed from V and 0 bases from J, the gap between germline ends came to 10 bases. This CDR3 is 14 amino acids long. CDR3 amino acids: CASSARLSSYEQYF. The CDR3 DNA is TGTGCCAGCAGCGCCCGACTGAGCTCCTACGAGCAGTACTTC.

This rearrangement joins TRBV5-1 to TRBJ2-3, with 9 nucleotides matching TRBD2. The CDR3 contains 16 residues. Germline assignment: CDR1 SGHRS and CDR2 YFSETQ. The V and J ends lost 5 bases and 1 base, in that order; junction bases with no gene match: 8. The CDR3 coding sequence is TGCGCCAGCAGTTCCTTAGCGGGAGATGGCACAGATACGCAGTATTTT. It translates to CASSSLAGDGTDTQYF.

J is TRBJ2-2 and V is TRBV28; D is possibly TRBD1 (6 bases). V lost 3 bases, J lost 3 bases, and 11 bases lay in between. Germline-derived CDR1 and CDR2 are MDHEN and SYDVKM. This CDR3 has 15 residues. The CDR3 here is CASSLAGADTGELFF. The CDR3 DNA sequence: TGTGCCAGCAGTTTGGCAGGGGCCGACACCGGGGAGCTGTTTTTT. The full variable domain, with the rest looked up from reference TRBV28 and TRBJ2-2, is DVKVTQSSRYLVKRTGEKVFLECVQDMDHENMFWYRQDPGLGLRLIYFSYDVKMKEKGDIPEGYSVSREKKERFSLILESASTNQTSMYLCASSLAGADTGELFFGEGSRLTVL.

The chain employs TRBV28 and TRBJ2-7; D gene uncertain. V gave up 2 bases and J gave up 6 bases, with 17 bases separating them. This CDR3 spans 15 amino acids. Germline V gene lookup returns CDR1 MDHEN and CDR2 SYDVKM. The CDR3 DNA is TGTGCCAGCAGTTTACTACGTGGGCAGAGTACCGAGCAGTACTTC. It encodes CASSLLRGQSTEQYF. The whole variable domain, remainder taken from reference TRBV28 and TRBJ2-7, is DVKVTQSSRYLVKRTGEKVFLECVQDMDHENMFWYRQDPGLGLRLIYFSYDVKMKEKGDIPEGYSVSREKKERFSLILESASTNQTSMYLCASSLLRGQSTEQYFGPGTRLTVT.

The J gene is TRBJ1-4, the V gene TRBV6-5; weak D call: TRBD1 (6 bases). The CDR3 has 14 residues. The V gene's germline CDR1 is MNHEY and CDR2 SVGAGI. V was cut by 7 bases and J by 7 bases, with 16 bases left in between. As DNA, the CDR3 is TGTGCCAGCAAGAAGGCAGGGGCTACTGAAAAACTGTTTTTT. Residues: CASKKAGATEKLFF.

The chain is built from TRBV5-1 and TRBJ1-1, with D perhaps TRBD1 (5 bases). CDR3 length: 13 amino acids. Trimming removed 4 bases from V and 4 bases from J, with 11 bases in between. Germline assignment: CDR1 SGHRS and CDR2 YFSETQ. Written as DNA, the CDR3 is TGCGCCAGCAGCGACTCCAGGGCCACTGAAGCTTTCTTT. It is translated as CASSDSRATEAFF.

The chain is built from TRBV4-2 and TRBJ1-5; D is ambiguous. The CDR3 is made up of 15 amino acids. The V gene's germline CDR1 is LGHNA and CDR2 YNFKEQ. V lost 0 bases to trimming and J lost 3 bases, with 9 bases between them. CDR3: CASSQEAGSNQPQHF. The CDR3 DNA follows: TGTGCCAGCAGCCAAGAGGCGGGGTCCAATCAGCCCCAGCATTTT.

V and J are TRBV7-9 and TRBJ2-2, with a possible D match to TRBD2 (5 bases). With 6 bases removed from V and 1 base from J, the gap between germline ends came to 12 bases. CDR1 is SEHNR and CDR2 is FQNEAQ in the germline V gene (reference sequence). The CDR3 extends over 15 amino acids. CDR3 bases: TGTGCCAGCAGGAAACTAGAAGGGAACACCGGGGAGCTGTTTTTT. Protein sequence: CASRKLEGNTGELFF.

This clone showed up just once. This chain connects TRBV7-2 to TRBJ1-3, with 7 bases fitting TRBD1. Germline CDR1 reads SGHTA; CDR2 reads FQGNSA. CDR3 length equals 19 residues. The trim removed 2 bases at V and 7 bases at J, leaving 20 bases unmatched. The CDR3 region has the DNA TGTGCCAGCAGCTTACCATTGTACACCGGGACAGAGGTTAGGAACACCATATATTTT. Translated: CASSLPLYTGTEVRNTIYF.

The chain recombines TRBV2 with TRBJ1-5, with TRBD1 matching over 8 bases. This CDR3 has 14 residues. V shed 6 bases and J 7 bases; nucleotides not matched to a gene: 8. The germline V gene encodes CDR1 SNHLY and CDR2 FYNNEI. The CDR3 reads CASSADRGGQPQHF. DNA for the CDR3: TGTGCCAGCAGCGCAGACAGGGGTGGACAGCCCCAGCATTTT.

In nucleotides, the CDR3 is TGTGCCAGCAGTTATGGAGCGGTGGGGAGGAACACTGAAGCTTTCTTT. The encoded protein is CASSYGAVGRNTEAFF. The rearrangement uses TRBV2 and TRBJ1-1, with D unclear. Germline V gene sequence: CDR1 SNHLY, CDR2 FYNNEI. Trimming pared 5 bases from V and 1 base from J, leaving 17 bases between. This CDR3 spans 16 amino acids.

This clone was seen just once. This CDR3 reads CASSVGLAELYEQYF. The CDR3 bases are TGTGCCAGCAGCGTGGGACTAGCGGAGCTCTACGAGCAGTACTTC. The chain is built from TRBV9 and TRBJ2-7; 11 bases agree with TRBD2. Germline CDR1 and CDR2: SGDLS and YYNGEE. CDR3 length: 15 amino acids. The V segment lost 2 bases and the J segment 3 bases; nucleotides outside the gene matches: 4.

The chain couples TRBV5-1 to TRBJ2-7; 8 bases match TRBD1. The CDR3 has 15 residues. Germline CDR1 SGHRS, CDR2 YFSETQ. Trimming cost V 2 bases and J 0 bases; bases outside gene matches: 4. For the CDR3, the DNA is TGCGCCAGCAGCTTTGCAGGGGGCGGCTCCTACGAGCAGTACTTC. It is translated as CASSFAGGGSYEQYF.

This chain uses TRBV30 with TRBJ2-5; D gene ambiguous. Germline CDR1 is GTSNPN and CDR2 is SVGIG (reference sequence). The V end was cut by 0 bases, the J end by 2 bases, with 10 bases between. This CDR3 has 14 residues. The CDR3 DNA reads as TGTGCCTGGAGTGTGGCAGCCGGGCAAGAGACCCAGTACTTC. Amino acids: CAWSVAAGQETQYF.

The rearrangement links TRBV7-2 to TRBJ2-6, with 10 bases that match TRBD2. Per the germline V gene, CDR1 is SGHTA and CDR2 is FQGNSA. J lost 2 bases, V lost 1 base, and 8 bases had no gene match. This CDR3 region has 19 residues. CDR3 in amino acids: CASSLVASGGSTGANVLTF. The CDR3 DNA sequence: TGTGCCAGCAGCTTAGTTGCTAGCGGGGGAAGTACTGGGGCCAACGTCCTGACTTTC. Full variable domain (outside the CDR3, taken from reference TRBV7-2 and TRBJ2-6): GAGVSQSPSNKVTEKGKDVELRCDPISGHTALYWYRQSLGQGLEFLIYFQGNSAPDKSGLPSDRFSAERTGGSVSTLTIQRTQQEDSAVYLCASSLVASGGSTGANVLTFGAGSRLTVL.

This clone was seen a single time. The V and J genes are TRBV27 and TRBJ2-2; D is possibly TRBD1 (6 bases). V was clipped by 2 bases and J by 2 bases, with 15 bases between them. This CDR3 is built from 17 residues. Germline V gives CDR1 MNHEY, CDR2 SMNVEV (reference sequence). CDR3 sequence (DNA): TGTGCCAGCAGTTTAGAGCCCCGGACAGCCAACACCGGGGAGCTGTTTTTT. The encoded protein is CASSLEPRTANTGELFF.